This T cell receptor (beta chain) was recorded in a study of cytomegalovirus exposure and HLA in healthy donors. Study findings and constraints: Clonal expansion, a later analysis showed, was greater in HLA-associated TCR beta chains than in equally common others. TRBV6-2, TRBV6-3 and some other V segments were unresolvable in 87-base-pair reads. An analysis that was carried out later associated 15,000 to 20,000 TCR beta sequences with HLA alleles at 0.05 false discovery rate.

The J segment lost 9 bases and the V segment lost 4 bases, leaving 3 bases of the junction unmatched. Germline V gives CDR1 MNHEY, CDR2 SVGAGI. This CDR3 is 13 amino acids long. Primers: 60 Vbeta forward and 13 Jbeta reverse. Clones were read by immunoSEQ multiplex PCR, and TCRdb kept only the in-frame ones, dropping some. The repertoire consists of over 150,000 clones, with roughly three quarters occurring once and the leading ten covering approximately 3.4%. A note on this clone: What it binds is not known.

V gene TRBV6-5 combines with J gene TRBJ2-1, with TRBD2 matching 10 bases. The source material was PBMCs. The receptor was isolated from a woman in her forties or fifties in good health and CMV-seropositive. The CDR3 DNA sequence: TGTGCCAGCAGTTGGGTAGCGGGGGGTGAGCAGTTCTTC. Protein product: CASSWVAGGEQFF.